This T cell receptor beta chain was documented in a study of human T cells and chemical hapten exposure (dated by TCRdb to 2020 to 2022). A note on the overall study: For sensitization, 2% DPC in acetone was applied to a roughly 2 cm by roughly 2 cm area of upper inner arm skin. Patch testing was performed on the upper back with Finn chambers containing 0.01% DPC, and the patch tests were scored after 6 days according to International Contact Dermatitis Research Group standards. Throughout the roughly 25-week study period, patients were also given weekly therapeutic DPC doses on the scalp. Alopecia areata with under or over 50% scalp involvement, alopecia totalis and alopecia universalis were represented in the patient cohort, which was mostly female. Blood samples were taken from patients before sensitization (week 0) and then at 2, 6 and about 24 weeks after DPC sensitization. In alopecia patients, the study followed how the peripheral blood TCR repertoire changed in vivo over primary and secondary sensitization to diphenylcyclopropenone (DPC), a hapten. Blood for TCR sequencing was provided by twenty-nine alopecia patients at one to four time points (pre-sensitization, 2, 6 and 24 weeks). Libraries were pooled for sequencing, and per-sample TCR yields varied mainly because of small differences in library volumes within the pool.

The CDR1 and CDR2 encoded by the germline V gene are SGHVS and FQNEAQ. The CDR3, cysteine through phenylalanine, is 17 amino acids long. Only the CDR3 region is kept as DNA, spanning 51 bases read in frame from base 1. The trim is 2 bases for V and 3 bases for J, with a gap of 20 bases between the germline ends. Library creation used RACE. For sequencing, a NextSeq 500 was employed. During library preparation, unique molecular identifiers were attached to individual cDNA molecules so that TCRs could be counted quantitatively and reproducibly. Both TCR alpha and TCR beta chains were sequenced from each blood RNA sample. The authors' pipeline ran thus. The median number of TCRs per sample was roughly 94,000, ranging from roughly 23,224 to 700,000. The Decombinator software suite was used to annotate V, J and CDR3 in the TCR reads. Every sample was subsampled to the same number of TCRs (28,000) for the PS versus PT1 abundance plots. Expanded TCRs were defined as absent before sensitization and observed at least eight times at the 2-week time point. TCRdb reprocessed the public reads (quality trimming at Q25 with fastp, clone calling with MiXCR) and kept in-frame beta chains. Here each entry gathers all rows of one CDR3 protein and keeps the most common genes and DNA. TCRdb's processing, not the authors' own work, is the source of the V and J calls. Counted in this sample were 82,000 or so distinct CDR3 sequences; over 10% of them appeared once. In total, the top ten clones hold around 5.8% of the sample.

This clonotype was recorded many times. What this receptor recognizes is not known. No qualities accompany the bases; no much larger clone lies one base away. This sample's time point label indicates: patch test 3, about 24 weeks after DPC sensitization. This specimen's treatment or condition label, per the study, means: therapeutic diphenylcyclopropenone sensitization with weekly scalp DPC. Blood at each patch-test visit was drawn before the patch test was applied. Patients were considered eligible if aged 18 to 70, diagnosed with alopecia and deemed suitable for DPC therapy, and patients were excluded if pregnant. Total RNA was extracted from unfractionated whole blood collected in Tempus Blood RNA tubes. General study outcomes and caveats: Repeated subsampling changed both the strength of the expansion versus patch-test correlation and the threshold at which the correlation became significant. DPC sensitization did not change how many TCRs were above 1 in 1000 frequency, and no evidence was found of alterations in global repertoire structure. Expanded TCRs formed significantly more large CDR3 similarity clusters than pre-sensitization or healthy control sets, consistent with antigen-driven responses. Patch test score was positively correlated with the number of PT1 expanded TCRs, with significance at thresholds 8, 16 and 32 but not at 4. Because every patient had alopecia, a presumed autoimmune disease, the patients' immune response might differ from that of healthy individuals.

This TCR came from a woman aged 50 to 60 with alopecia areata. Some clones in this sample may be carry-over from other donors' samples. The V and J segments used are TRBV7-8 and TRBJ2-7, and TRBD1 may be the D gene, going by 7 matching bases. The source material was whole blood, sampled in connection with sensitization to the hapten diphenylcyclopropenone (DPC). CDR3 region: CASSLRVRSGGRYEQYF. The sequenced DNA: TGTGCCAGCAGCTTAAGAGTCCGGTCAGGGGGGCGCTACGAGCAGTACTTC.